The 8 T cell receptor beta chains in this list originate from one sample, sequenced in a study of blood T cells in healthy people across ages. Combining a sample-barcoded 5' primer with a J-beta primer mix, a second PCR ran for roughly 7 to 12 cycles. From the 5' RACE reads, TCRdb called clonotypes with MiXCR, one entry per CDR3 protein. This table holds some 670,000 distinct CDR3 sequences, roughly half found once. Sequencing used blood. These receptor sequences come from a woman of 80 years or more in good health.

In the case of this clonotype: This may arise from a read error, as a much more abundant clone is one base away. V gene TRBV7-2 combines with J gene TRBJ1-2, with a weak D call TRBD1 (5 bases). CDR1 and CDR2 (germline): SGHTA, FQGNSA. This CDR3 spans 19 amino acids. CDR3: CASGFRTPKPGTTNYDYTF. The CDR3 DNA is TGTGCCAGCGGCTTCCGTACCCCTAAACCAGGGACGACTAACTATGACTACACCTTC.

The rearrangement uses TRBV20-1 and TRBJ2-3; D not resolved. Trimming took 3 bases from V and 1 from J, leaving 11 bases between them. Germline CDR1 is DFQATT and CDR2 is SNEGSKA (reference sequence). The CDR3 extends over 14 amino acids. This CDR3 reads CSASGLVGTDTQYF. Here the CDR3 DNA reads TGCAGTGCTAGCGGGCTGGTGGGCACAGATACGCAGTATTTT.

J is TRBJ1-1 and V is TRBV2, with D uncertain. The CDR3 is 15 residues long. V was trimmed by 9 bases and J by 1 base, leaving 18 bases between them. CDR1 SNHLY and CDR2 FYNNEI come from the germline V gene. For the CDR3, the DNA is TGTGCCAGAGGCAGCCTTACAGCGTCGAACACTGAAGCTTTCTTT. Protein: CARGSLTASNTEAFF.

The V gene is TRBV25-1, the J gene TRBJ2-5, with TRBD1 as a possible D gene (6 bases). Between the trimmed V and J ends, which lost 4 bases and 5 bases, there was a span of 14 bases. The CDR3 sequence is 14 residues long. Germline V lookup: CDR1 MGHDK, CDR2 SYGVNS. CDR3 bases: TGTGCCAGCAGTGGCACAGGGTCCGGGGAGACCCAGTACTTC. This sequence encodes CASSGTGSGETQYF.

In its sample, this clonotype was seen many times. This chain connects TRBV7-9 to TRBJ2-1; 8 bases match TRBD2. The CDR3 covers 16 residues. Germline lookup yields CDR1 SEHNR and CDR2 FQNEAQ (reference sequence). After removal of 5 bases from V and 5 bases from J, the junction contained 11 bases not matched to a gene. CDR3 region: CASSRTTGGHNNEQFF. CDR3 bases: TGTGCCAGCAGCCGTACCACGGGGGGGCACAACAATGAGCAGTTCTTC.

The V and J genes are TRBV7-2 and TRBJ1-6, with D uncertain. This CDR3 is 14 amino acids long. The V end lost 5 bases, the J end lost 9 bases, and 14 bases lay between the germline ends. CDR1 and CDR2 from the germline V gene are SGHTA and FQGNSA. The CDR3 reads CASSLVWSGSPLHF. The CDR3 DNA sequence: TGTGCCAGCAGCCTAGTTTGGTCGGGTTCACCCCTCCACTTT.

The chain is built from TRBV28 and TRBJ2-7, with 8 bases aligning to TRBD1. The CDR3 has 14 amino acids. Unmatched junction bases numbered 12, after V lost 10 bases and J lost 4 bases. Germline loops: CDR1 MDHEN, CDR2 SYDVKM. CDR3 region: CAIGRTGRVYEQYF. The CDR3 bases are TGTGCCATCGGAAGGACAGGGAGAGTTTACGAGCAGTACTTC.

This clonotype was found many times. This chain connects TRBV28 to TRBJ2-3; D possibly uses TRBD1 or TRBD2 (6 bases each). Per germline, CDR1 MDHEN and CDR2 SYDVKM. V lost 3 bases to trimming and J lost 2 bases, with 12 bases between them. CDR3 size: 15 residues. The CDR3 bases are TGTGCCAGCAGTTTTGGGGGGCGCAACACAGATACGCAGTATTTT. This gives the protein CASSFGGRNTDTQYF.